The next 22 T cell receptor beta chains were all read from a single sample in a study of shared clonotypes between healthy human individuals. Method: immunoSEQ multiplex PCR; TCRdb's copy keeps in-frame clones and lacks some. Among hundreds of thousands of clones listed, 73% were seen once. The sample was memory CD4+ T cells sorted from blood. Subset meaning: CD45RA-negative fraction. These receptors were collected from a woman under 40 in good health.

In DNA, the CDR3 is TGTGCCAGCAGGGGGGGACAGGCGGTCGAGCAGTACTTC. Translation: CASRGGQAVEQYF. V usage is TRBV5-4 and J usage is TRBJ2-7; 8 bases are shared with TRBD1. Germline V gives CDR1 SGHNT, CDR2 YYREEE (reference sequence). The J segment lost 6 bases and the V segment lost 5 bases, leaving 7 bases of the junction unmatched. This CDR3 has 13 residues.

The chain joins TRBV5-4 to TRBJ1-2, with D possibly matching TRBD1 (5 bases). This CDR3 region has 14 residues. Germline V CDR1 and CDR2: SGHNT, YYREEE (reference sequence). Trimming cost V 5 bases and J 3 bases, with 14 bases left between them. CDR3 nucleotide sequence: TGTGCCAGCAGTCAGTGGCAGGGCTACTATGGCTACACCTTC. This translates into CASSQWQGYYGYTF.

The V and J genes are TRBV11-2 and TRBJ1-3; D unclear. The V gene lost 5 bases and the J gene lost 0 bases, with 17 bases spanning the gap. The V gene's germline CDR1 is SGHAT and CDR2 FQNNGV. The CDR3 sequence is 17 residues long. DNA of the CDR3: TGTGCCAGCAGCCCTCTATTAGGCCCCGTCTCTGGAAACACCATATATTTT. Amino acids: CASSPLLGPVSGNTIYF.

V is TRBV19 and J is TRBJ2-7, with TRBD2 matching 7 bases. Germline lookup yields CDR1 LNHDA and CDR2 SQIVND (reference sequence). This CDR3 has 16 amino acids. The V segment lost 1 base and the J segment 2 bases; nucleotides outside the gene matches: 8. CDR3 bases: TGTGCCAGTAGTATAGGGGATGCTAGCGGTACCTACGAGCAGTACTTC. This sequence encodes CASSIGDASGTYEQYF. The full variable domain, its missing parts supplied by reference TRBV19 and TRBJ2-7, is DGGITQSPKYLFRKEGQNVTLSCEQNLNHDAMYWYRQDPGQGLRLIYYSQIVNDFQKGDIAEGYSVSREKKESFPLTVTSAQKNPTAFYLCASSIGDASGTYEQYFGPGTRLTVT.

The V call is TRBV14, the J call TRBJ1-2; weak D call: TRBD1 (5 bases). Per the germline V gene, CDR1 is SGHDN and CDR2 is FVKESK. The CDR3 extends over 10 amino acids. The V gene lost 9 bases and the J gene lost 8 bases, with 10 bases spanning the gap. This chain's CDR3 is CARQGYGYTF. CDR3 DNA sequence: TGTGCCAGGCAGGGATACGGCTACACCTTC.

V usage is TRBV5-1 and J usage is TRBJ2-1, with 7 bases matching TRBD2. In germline, CDR1 is SGHRS, CDR2 YFSETQ. Losses at the gene ends were 3 bases for V and 7 bases for J; bases not matched to a gene: 10. The CDR3 consists of 15 residues. CDR3 region: CASSSTSVGSNEQFF. CDR3 bases: TGCGCCAGCAGCTCCACTAGCGTTGGATCTAATGAGCAGTTCTTC.

This clone was detected only a few times. The J gene is TRBJ1-5, the V gene TRBV19, with D unresolved. The CDR3 runs to 15 residues. The germline CDR1 and CDR2 sequences are LNHDA and SQIVND (reference sequence). The V gene lost 10 bases and the J gene lost 0 bases, with 16 bases spanning the gap. CDR3 sequence: CATHDLGFSNQPQHF. CDR3 nucleotide sequence: TGTGCCACCCATGACCTGGGATTTAGCAATCAGCCCCAGCATTTT.

The chain combines TRBV7-6 with TRBJ1-1, with D maybe TRBD1 (5 bases). CDR1 is SGHVS and CDR2 is FNYEAQ in the germline V gene. The length of the CDR3 is 18 residues. The ends were cut back, 1 base at V and 0 bases at J, with 18 bases in the middle. CDR3 sequence reads: CASSLDPPQGRMNTEAFF. CDR3 DNA sequence: TGTGCCAGCAGCTTAGATCCCCCCCAGGGCCGGATGAACACTGAAGCTTTCTTT.

This chain joins TRBV15 and TRBJ1-2; TRBD1 is a possible D gene (5 bases). The CDR3 extends over 17 amino acids. Germline V gene data show CDR1 as LNHNV and CDR2 as YYDKDF (reference sequence). The germline V and J ends were trimmed by 0 bases and 2 bases, with 16 bases remaining between them. This CDR3 is CATSREVITGTNYGYTF. CDR3 DNA sequence: TGTGCCACCAGCAGAGAAGTTATTACCGGGACCAACTATGGCTACACCTTC.

This clone appeared a single time. The V call is TRBV28, the J call TRBJ1-4; 10 nucleotides agree with TRBD1. Germline values: CDR1 MDHEN, CDR2 SYDVKM. The CDR3 totals 13 residues. With 10 bases clipped from V and 10 bases from J, the junction kept 9 bases outside the gene matches. This chain's CDR3 is CATQGQGIGKLFF. Written as DNA, the CDR3 is TGTGCCACCCAGGGACAGGGGATTGGAAAACTGTTTTTT.

A note on this clone: This likely came from a read error, as a far larger clone is one base away. Other DNA sequences in the sample encode the same CDR3. The chain has TRBV5-1 and TRBJ2-2; 8 bases match TRBD1. The CDR3 has 15 amino acids. Germline V gene lookup returns CDR1 SGHRS and CDR2 YFSETQ. The J segment lost 4 bases and the V segment lost 4 bases, leaving 6 bases of the junction unmatched. CDR3 protein: CASSPGTGGTGELFF. Written as DNA, the CDR3 is TGCGCCAGCAGCCCCGGGACAGGTGGCACCGGGGAGCTGTTTTTT.

This sequence joins TRBV25-1 and TRBJ2-7; 7 bases agree with TRBD1. The V gene end was trimmed by 5 bases and the J gene end by 6 bases; junction bases not matched to a gene: 10. The CDR3 covers 14 residues. The V gene's germline CDR1 is MGHDK and CDR2 SYGVNS. The CDR3 DNA sequence: TGTGCCAGCAGTCCAGGGGGACCGGGCGGCGAGCAGTACTTC. This sequence encodes CASSPGGPGGEQYF.

This chain joins TRBV27 and TRBJ2-2; TRBD1 or TRBD2 may be the D gene (5 bases each). V was clipped by 6 bases and J by 4 bases, with 15 bases between them. Germline V gene sequence: CDR1 MNHEY, CDR2 SMNVEV (reference sequence). The CDR3 has 15 amino acids. The CDR3 spells CASRGEQGGTGELFF. The CDR3 DNA reads as TGTGCCAGCAGGGGAGAGCAGGGTGGCACCGGGGAGCTGTTTTTT.

This clone was detected a few times. This chain connects TRBV10-1 to TRBJ2-2, with D perhaps TRBD2 (6 bases). This CDR3 comprises 15 residues. The germline V gene encodes CDR1 WNHNN and CDR2 SYGVQD (reference sequence). V shed 1 base and J shed 3 bases, with 9 bases lying between them. The CDR3 sequence: CASSEFREDTGELFF. Written as DNA, the CDR3 is TGCGCCAGCAGTGAGTTCAGGGAGGACACCGGGGAGCTGTTTTTT.

This clone has only a few counts. The sample holds other DNA sequences that translate to the same CDR3. The V and J genes are TRBV11-2 and TRBJ2-1; a weak D match, TRBD2 (6 bases). This CDR3 comprises 14 residues. The germline gives CDR1 SGHAT, CDR2 FQNNGV. Trimming removed 5 bases from V and 4 bases from J, with 12 bases in between. CDR3 sequence: CASSLGSSYNEQFF. CDR3 nucleotide sequence: TGTGCCAGCAGCCTCGGGAGCTCGTACAATGAGCAGTTCTTC.

This chain joins TRBV9 and TRBJ2-1, with D hard to call. The germline gives CDR1 SGDLS, CDR2 YYNGEE. This CDR3 has 13 residues. V lost 0 bases and J lost 5, with 6 bases in between. The CDR3 region is CASSVGLNNEQFF. Here the CDR3 DNA reads TGTGCCAGCAGCGTAGGTCTGAACAATGAGCAGTTCTTC.

The genes are TRBV5-4 and TRBJ2-7, with a possible D match to TRBD2 (6 bases). The V end was cut by 4 bases, the J end by 5 bases, with 16 bases between. Germline V gene lookup returns CDR1 SGHNT and CDR2 YYREEE (reference sequence). The CDR3 totals 14 residues. For the CDR3, the DNA is TGTGCCAGCAGCCTCGGCGGAGGGATGAACGAGCAGTACTTC. Protein: CASSLGGGMNEQYF.

CDR3 loop: CASSFPGTSALEETQYF. DNA for the CDR3: TGTGCCAGCAGTTTCCCCGGGACTAGCGCCCTCGAGGAGACCCAGTACTTC. The genes are TRBV28 and TRBJ2-5; 10 bases match TRBD2. The CDR3 loop spans 17 amino acids. The germline V gene has CDR1 MDHEN and CDR2 SYDVKM. V lost 3 bases to trimming and J lost 5 bases; unmatched junction nucleotides: 12.

The chain joins TRBV19 to TRBJ1-1; no clear D gene. Germline V lookup: CDR1 LNHDA, CDR2 SQIVND (reference sequence). Trimming removed 6 bases at V and 0 bases at J, with 14 bases between. There are 15 residues in the CDR3. For the CDR3, the DNA is TGTGCCAGTAGACCCCGGACGGGAATGAACACTGAAGCTTTCTTT. Residues: CASRPRTGMNTEAFF.

The chain employs TRBV18 and TRBJ1-4; tentative D call: TRBD1 (5 bases). V was shortened by 2 bases and J by 14 bases, with 15 bases between the two germline ends. The germline gives CDR1 KGHSH, CDR2 LQKENI. The length of the CDR3 is 13 residues. The CDR3 nucleotides are TGTGCCAGCTCACCAAATAGTGGGGACGAGCTGTTTTTT. Protein product: CASSPNSGDELFF. Full variable domain (rest looked up from reference TRBV18 and TRBJ1-4): NAGVMQNPRHLVRRRGQEARLRCSPMKGHSHVYWYRQLPEEGLKFMVYLQKENIIDESGMPKERFSAEFPKEGPSILRIQQVVRGDSAAYFCASSPNSGDELFFGSGTQLSVL.

This clone occurred once. The V call is TRBV4-1, the J call TRBJ1-5; D is unclear. Germline assignment: CDR1 MGHRA and CDR2 YSYEKL. The germline V and J ends were trimmed by 0 bases and 1 base, with 13 bases remaining between them. The CDR3 runs 17 residues. The CDR3 DNA reads TGCGCCAGCAGCCAAGATCGCGGAGCGAGGAGCAATCAGCCCCAGCATTTT. As protein: CASSQDRGARSNQPQHF.

This chain uses TRBV7-9 with TRBJ1-1, with TRBD1 as a possible D gene (5 bases). The CDR3 sequence is 16 residues long. V dropped 5 bases and J dropped 1 base, with 17 bases sitting between them. Germline V CDR1 and CDR2: SEHNR, FQNEAQ (reference sequence). DNA of the CDR3: TGTGCCAGCAGCCCAGTACGGGGCGGCGGGAACACTGAAGCTTTCTTT. This codes for CASSPVRGGGNTEAFF.